This note documents a single T cell receptor beta chain sequence. Its antigen is still unknown. The junction departs from the called germline gene at one end, perhaps through a read error. This record belongs to a study of Graves' ophthalmopathy and Graves' hyperthyroidism. Regarding the study as a whole: Blood was where most expanded thyroid clonotypes above 0.001 frequency also turned up.

The authors amplified TCR beta CDR3 regions, and they did so from RNA transcripts for repertoire sequencing. The first-round RT-PCR employed HTBI primers together with the Qiagen OneStep RT-PCR kit. A multiplex PCR was then performed as the second round. One entry per CDR3 protein, called by TCRdb with MiXCR from the multiplex PCR reads. The sample yields 57,000 or so distinct CDR3 sequences, approximately 50% seen once. The source material was peripheral blood. The receptor comes from an adult woman with Graves' ophthalmopathy.

This CDR3 reads CASKGTEGGIQPQHF. The CDR3, as DNA: TGTGCCAGCAAAGGGACAGAGGGGGGCATTCAGCCCCAACATTTT. The chain carries TRBV2 and TRBJ1-5, with 7 bases that match TRBD1. Germline-derived CDR1 and CDR2 are SNHLY and FYNNEI. The CDR3 extends over 15 amino acids.